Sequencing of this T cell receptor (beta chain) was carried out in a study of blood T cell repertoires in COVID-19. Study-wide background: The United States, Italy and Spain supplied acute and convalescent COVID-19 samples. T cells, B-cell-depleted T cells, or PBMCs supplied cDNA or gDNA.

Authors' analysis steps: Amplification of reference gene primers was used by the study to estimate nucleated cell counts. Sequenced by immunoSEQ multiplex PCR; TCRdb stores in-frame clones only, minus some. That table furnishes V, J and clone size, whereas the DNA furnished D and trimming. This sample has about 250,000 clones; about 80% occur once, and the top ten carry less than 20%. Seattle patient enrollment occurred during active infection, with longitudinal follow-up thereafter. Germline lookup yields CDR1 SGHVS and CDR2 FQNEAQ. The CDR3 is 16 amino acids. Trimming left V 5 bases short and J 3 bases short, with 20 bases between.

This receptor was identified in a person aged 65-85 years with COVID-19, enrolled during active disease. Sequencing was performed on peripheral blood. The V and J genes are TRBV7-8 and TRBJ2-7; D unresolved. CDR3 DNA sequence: TGTGCCAGCAGCGTCGACACCGGCCTACAATTCTACGAGCAGTACTTC. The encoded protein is CASSVDTGLQFYEQYF.